Below, 13 T cell receptor beta chains from the same sample are listed, as sequenced in a study of CD8 T cells in Susac syndrome (dated by TCRdb to 2018 to 2020). To prepare the library, the immunoSEQ multiplex PCR assay was applied. RNA was extracted using the RNeasy kit, and about 0.5 to 1 ug of the RNA was reverse transcribed with random hexamers. Using fastp at Q25 and MiXCR, TCRdb reprocessed the public reads and kept productive beta chains. Duplicate CDR3 protein sequences are folded into a single record with the most common DNA and genes. This sample is represented by more than 200,000 distinct CDR3 sequences; roughly 93% of them were singletons. The ten largest clones represent 0.15% of the sample. The sample comprised CD4+ T cells from PBMCs. Receptors originate from a human donor with Susac syndrome.

This sequence joins TRBV6-5 and TRBJ2-3; D remains unclear. The CDR3 totals 17 residues. Germline V gene sequence: CDR1 MNHEY, CDR2 SVGAGI. V lost 0 bases to trimming and J lost 0 bases, with 13 bases between them. CDR3 protein: CASSYSYEARSTDTQYF. The CDR3 nucleotides are TGTGCCAGCAGTTACTCGTATGAGGCCCGCAGCACAGATACGCAGTATTTT.

The V call is TRBV4-3, the J call TRBJ2-7; perhaps TRBD1 as D (6 bases). Trimming left V 4 bases short and J 3 bases short, with 13 bases between. Germline loops: CDR1 LGHNA, CDR2 YSLEER. This CDR3 is built from 14 residues. The CDR3 DNA is TGCGCCAGCAGCCCCAGGACAGCAAACTACGAGCAGTACTTC. Its protein is CASSPRTANYEQYF.

The chain has TRBV6-2 or TRBV6-3 and TRBJ2-1, with 15 bases that match TRBD2. Per the germline V gene, CDR1 is MNHEY and CDR2 is SVGEGT. The CDR3 is made up of 16 amino acids. V lost 2 bases and J lost 7; bases outside the gene matches: 3. The CDR3 sequence: CASSYPGLAGGNEQFF. In nucleotides, the CDR3 is TGTGCCAGCAGTTACCCCGGACTAGCGGGGGGGAATGAGCAGTTCTTC.

This chain joins TRBV9 and TRBJ2-3; 10 bases are shared with TRBD2. From germline, CDR1 is SGDLS and CDR2 YYNGEE. V shed 0 bases, J shed 2 bases, and the junction held 9 bases outside the gene matches. This CDR3 region has 18 residues. Here the CDR3 DNA reads TGTGCCAGCAGCGTAGAAGCGGGGGGGGTTCCTTCCACAGATACGCAGTATTTT. The encoded protein is CASSVEAGGVPSTDTQYF.

The chain carries TRBV28 and TRBJ1-4; D gene unclear. The V gene's germline CDR1 is MDHEN and CDR2 SYDVKM. With 5 bases removed from V and 7 bases from J, the gap between germline ends came to 5 bases. There are 11 residues in the CDR3. The CDR3 region has the DNA TGTGCCAGCAGTGAGACTGAAAAACTGTTTTTT. Protein: CASSETEKLFF.

The rearrangement joins TRBV30 to TRBJ2-7; D could derive from TRBD1 or TRBD2 (5 bases each). The CDR3 is made up of 16 amino acids. V lost 3 bases and J 0 bases, leaving 18 bases between the germline ends. Germline V gene lookup returns CDR1 GTSNPN and CDR2 SVGIG (reference sequence). CDR3 residues: CAWRGDRGLSSYEQYF. DNA for the CDR3: TGTGCCTGGAGGGGGGATCGGGGATTAAGCTCCTACGAGCAGTACTTC.

V and J are TRBV30 and TRBJ2-5; D is possibly TRBD2 (6 bases). The CDR3 covers 15 residues. Deletions cut 5 bases from V and 2 bases from J, with 18 bases between. Looked up from germline, CDR1 is GTSNPN and CDR2 is SVGIG (reference sequence). The CDR3 is CAWAARSGLQETQYF. CDR3 coding DNA: TGTGCCTGGGCGGCTCGATCGGGACTGCAAGAGACCCAGTACTTC.

The chain couples TRBV7-3 to TRBJ2-3; 10 positions agree with TRBD2. Germline V CDR1 and CDR2: SGHTA, FQGTGA. The CDR3 has 16 residues. V gave up 5 bases and J gave up 2 bases; unmatched junction bases: 7. The CDR3 DNA is TGTGCCAGCAGCCCGATAGCGGGGGGCTTCACAGATACGCAGTATTTT. This codes for CASSPIAGGFTDTQYF.

This clonotype has more than one count but fewer than ten. The chain has TRBV5-6 and TRBJ2-7, with a weak D call TRBD1 (5 bases). V lost 1 base and J lost 0, with 8 bases in between. This CDR3 contains 14 residues. Germline V gene data show CDR1 as SGHDT and CDR2 as YYEEEE. This CDR3 reads CASSLRQISYEQYF. The CDR3 coding sequence is TGTGCCAGCAGCTTGCGACAGATCTCCTACGAGCAGTACTTC.

This clonotype is a singleton in its sample. The junction differs from germline at one of its ends, possibly a read error. The chain links TRBV20-1 to TRBJ1-2; the match to TRBD1 covers 7 bases. Germline loops: CDR1 DFQATT, CDR2 SNEGSKA (reference sequence). CDR3 length: 13 residues. The CDR3 loop reads CSATGTANHGYTF. In nucleotides, the CDR3 is TGCAGTGCTACCGGGACAGCTAACCATGGCTACACCTTC.

The V and J genes are TRBV3-1 and TRBJ2-5, with D possibly matching TRBD2 (6 bases). CDR3 length: 14 amino acids. Trimming left V 1 base short and J 1 base short, with 7 bases between. Germline V gives CDR1 LGHDT, CDR2 YNNKEL (reference sequence). CDR3 protein: CASSQAGGQETQYF. As DNA, the CDR3 is TGTGCCAGCAGCCAAGCCGGGGGCCAAGAGACCCAGTACTTC.

The chain combines TRBV10-3 with TRBJ2-1; possibly TRBD1 for D (5 bases). The CDR3 extends over 14 amino acids. The germline V gene encodes CDR1 ENHRY and CDR2 SYGVKD. Trimming stripped 2 bases from V and 4 bases from J, with 9 bases between. The CDR3 DNA reads as TGTGCCATCAGTGAGGGGGCTCGTTACAATGAGCAGTTCTTC. It specifies CAISEGARYNEQFF.

The rearrangement joins TRBV20-1 to TRBJ1-5; D unclear. The CDR3 consists of 16 residues. Trimming removed 0 bases at V and 1 base at J, with 13 bases between. Germline V gene lookup returns CDR1 DFQATT and CDR2 SNEGSKA (reference sequence). The CDR3 sequence: CSARDAHGSSNQPQHF. CDR3 nucleotides: TGCAGTGCTAGAGATGCCCACGGGTCCAGCAATCAGCCCCAGCATTTT.